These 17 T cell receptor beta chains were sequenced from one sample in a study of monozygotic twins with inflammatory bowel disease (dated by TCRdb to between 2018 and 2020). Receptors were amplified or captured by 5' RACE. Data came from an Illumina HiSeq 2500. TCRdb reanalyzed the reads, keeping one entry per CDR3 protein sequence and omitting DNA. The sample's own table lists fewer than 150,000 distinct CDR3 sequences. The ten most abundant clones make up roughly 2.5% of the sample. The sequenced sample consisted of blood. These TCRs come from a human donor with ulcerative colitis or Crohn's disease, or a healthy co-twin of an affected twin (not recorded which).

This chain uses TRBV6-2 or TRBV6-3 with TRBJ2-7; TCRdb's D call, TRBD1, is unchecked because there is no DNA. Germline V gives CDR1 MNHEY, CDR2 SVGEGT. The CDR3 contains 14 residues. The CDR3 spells CASSYSTRSYEQYF.

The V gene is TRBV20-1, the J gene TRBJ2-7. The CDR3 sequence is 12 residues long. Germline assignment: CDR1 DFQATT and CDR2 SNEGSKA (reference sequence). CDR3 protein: CSATGFGYEQYF.

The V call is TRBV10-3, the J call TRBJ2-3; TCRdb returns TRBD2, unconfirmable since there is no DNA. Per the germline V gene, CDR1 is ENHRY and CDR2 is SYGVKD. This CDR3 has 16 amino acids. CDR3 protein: CAISDGSSGGTDTQYF.

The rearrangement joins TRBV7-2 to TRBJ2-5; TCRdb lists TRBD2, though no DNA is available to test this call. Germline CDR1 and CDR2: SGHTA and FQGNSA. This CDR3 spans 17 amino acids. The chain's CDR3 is CASSPGRTSGQGETQYF.

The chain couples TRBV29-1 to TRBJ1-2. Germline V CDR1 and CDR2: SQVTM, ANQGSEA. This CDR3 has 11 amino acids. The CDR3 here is CSVEWTYGYTF.

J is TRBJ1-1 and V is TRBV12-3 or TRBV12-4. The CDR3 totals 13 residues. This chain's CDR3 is CASSTTANTEAFF.

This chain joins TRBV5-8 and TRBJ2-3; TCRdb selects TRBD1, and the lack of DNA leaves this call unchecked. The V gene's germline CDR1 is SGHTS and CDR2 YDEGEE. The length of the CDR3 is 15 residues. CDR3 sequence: CASSFRGAGTDTQYF.

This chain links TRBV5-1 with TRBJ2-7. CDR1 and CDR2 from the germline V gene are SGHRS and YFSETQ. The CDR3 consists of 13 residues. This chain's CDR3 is CASSLNTDGSSYF.

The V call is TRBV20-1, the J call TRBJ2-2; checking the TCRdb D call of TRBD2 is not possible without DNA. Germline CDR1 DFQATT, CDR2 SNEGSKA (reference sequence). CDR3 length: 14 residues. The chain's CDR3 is CSARPGRYTGELFF.

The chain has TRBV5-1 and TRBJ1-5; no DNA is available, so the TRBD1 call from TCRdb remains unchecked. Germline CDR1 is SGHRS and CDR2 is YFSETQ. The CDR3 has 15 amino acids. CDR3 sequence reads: CASSITGGIRQPQHF. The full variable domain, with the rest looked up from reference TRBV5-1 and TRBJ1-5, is KAGVTQTPRYLIKTRGQQVTLSCSPISGHRSVSWYQQTPGQGLQFLFEYFSETQRNKGNFPGRFSGRQFSNSRSEMNVSTLELGDSALYLCASSITGGIRQPQHFGDGTRLSIL.

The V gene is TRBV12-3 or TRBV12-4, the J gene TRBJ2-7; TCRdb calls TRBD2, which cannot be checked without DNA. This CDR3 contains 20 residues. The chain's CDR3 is CASSLEWASGGPPLAYEQYF.

The CDR3 sequence is CSAFSGIYSNQPQHF. V is TRBV20-1 and J is TRBJ1-5; the TCRdb call, TRBD1, lacks DNA for checking. Germline V CDR1 and CDR2: DFQATT, SNEGSKA (reference sequence). The CDR3 covers 15 residues.

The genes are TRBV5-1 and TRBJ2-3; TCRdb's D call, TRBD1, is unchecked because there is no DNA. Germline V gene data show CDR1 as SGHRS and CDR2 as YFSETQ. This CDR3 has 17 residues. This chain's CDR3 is CASSQYRDRVNTDTQYF.

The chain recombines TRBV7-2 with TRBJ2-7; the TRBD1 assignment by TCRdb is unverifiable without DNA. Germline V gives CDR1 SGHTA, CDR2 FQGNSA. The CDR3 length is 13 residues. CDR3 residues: CASSSRQTYEQYF.

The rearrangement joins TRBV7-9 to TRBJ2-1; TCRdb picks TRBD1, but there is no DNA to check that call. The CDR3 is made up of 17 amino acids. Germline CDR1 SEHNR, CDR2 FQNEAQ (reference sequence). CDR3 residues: CASSPRQSQGIYNEQFF.

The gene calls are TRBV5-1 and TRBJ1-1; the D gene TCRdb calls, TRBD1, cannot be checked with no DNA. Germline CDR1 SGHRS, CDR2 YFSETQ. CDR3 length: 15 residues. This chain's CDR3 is CATSSQGAPNTEAFF.

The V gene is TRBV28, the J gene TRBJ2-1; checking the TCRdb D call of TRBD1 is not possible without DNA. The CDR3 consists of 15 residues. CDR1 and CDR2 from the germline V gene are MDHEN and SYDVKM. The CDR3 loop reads CASSRPQGTNNEQFF.